This is a list of T cell receptor beta chains from one sample in a study of blood T cell repertoires in COVID-19. Produced via immunoSEQ multiplex PCR; TCRdb's table is partial and in-frame only. The table includes about 280,000 clones, roughly 88% detected once. Sequencing used peripheral blood. The receptors here all came from a young man with active or convalescent COVID-19. Each CDR3 is given without its conserved first and last residue. Rows may omit the clone size; those that give it use once, few, many or a size class.

TRBV29-1	12	TRBJ2-6	-	SVLGGAGANVLT
TRBV9	14	TRBJ2-5	-	ASSVEGGGAVETQY
TRBV6-5	14	TRBJ1-2	-	ASSYSPTGFGDGYT
TRBV29-1	14	TRBJ1-2	once	SVDPQGKTGLHGYT
TRBV7-2	13	TRBJ2-5	-	ASSPKTSGGETQY
TRBV21-1	10	TRBJ1-4	-	ASRQVWEKLF
TRBV6-1	14	TRBJ1-4	few	ASSEYDRGRREKLF
TRBV7-9	15	TRBJ2-5	once	ASSSGSGGPRIETQY
TRBV6-5	12	TRBJ1-4	-	ASRDRGVGEKLF
TRBV9	15	TRBJ2-3	-	ASSAPQTSGGPDTQY
TRBV6-5	11	TRBJ1-1	-	ASSPRGGAEAF
TRBV7-8	12	TRBJ1-5	-	ASSPGFSNQPQH
TRBV11-2	11	TRBJ1-1	-	ASSSNSNTEAF
TRBV6-2/TRBV6-3	12	TRBJ2-6	few	ASSYGAGANVLT
TRBV7-3	12	TRBJ1-2	-	ASSLSNQGYGYT
TRBV28	14	TRBJ2-2	-	ASSRGQGANTGELF
TRBV6-2/TRBV6-3	13	TRBJ2-3	-	ASSPSGGASDTQY
TRBV28	15	TRBJ1-1	-	ASRPRDRGMGWIEAF
TRBV10-1	13	TRBJ2-3	-	ASSEGTGTTDTQY
TRBV6-2/TRBV6-3	12	TRBJ2-3	-	ASSYGTGAHTQY
TRBV2	13	TRBJ1-1	-	ASRDRGRANTEAF
TRBV21-1	14	TRBJ2-5	-	ASGTSGGAFKETQY
TRBV3-1/TRBV3-2	15	TRBJ2-1	-	ASSPGLAGATYNEQF